This entry lists 20 T cell receptor beta chains sequenced from one sample in a study of shared clonotypes between healthy human individuals. Measured with immunoSEQ multiplex PCR; TCRdb has only the in-frame clones, and not every one. The data contain approximately 640,000 clones, roughly 91% of them seen just once; the ten biggest clones take up around a third. The sequencing input was memory CD8+ T cells from PBMCs. Stated subset: CD45RO+ cells pooled with CCR7-negative TemRA cells. These receptors were taken from a man between 18 and 35 years old in good health. Some clones in this sample may be carry-over from other donors' samples.

The chain uses TRBV7-9 and TRBJ2-1; D tentatively fits TRBD1 or TRBD2 (5 bases each). Per germline, CDR1 SEHNR and CDR2 FQNEAQ (reference sequence). V was trimmed by 5 bases and J by 4 bases, leaving 15 bases between them. CDR3 length equals 15 residues. CDR3 amino acids: CASSPPGTAYNEQFF. CDR3 coding DNA: TGTGCCAGCAGCCCCCCCGGGACGGCGTACAATGAGCAGTTCTTC.

V and J are TRBV5-6 and TRBJ2-3; the D gene is possibly TRBD2 (5 bases). With 0 bases removed from V and 5 bases from J, the gap between germline ends came to 16 bases. Germline loops: CDR1 SGHDT, CDR2 YYEEEE. This CDR3 has 16 residues. The CDR3 bases are TGTGCCAGCAGCTTGGGACGGAGAGGGTGGGGAGATACGCAGTATTTT. This gives the protein CASSLGRRGWGDTQYF.

The chain has TRBV5-1 and TRBJ2-2, with 9 bases identical to TRBD2. Germline CDR1 reads SGHRS; CDR2 reads YFSETQ. With V trimmed by 0 bases and J by 5 bases, 8 bases remained unmatched. This CDR3 spans 17 amino acids. The CDR3 DNA sequence: TGCGCCAGCAGCTTGGATCCGGCGGGAGGGAATACCGGGGAGCTGTTTTTT. It codes for CASSLDPAGGNTGELFF.

J is TRBJ2-5 and V is TRBV7-2; D call uncertain. The CDR3 spans 14 residues. Germline V gene sequence: CDR1 SGHTA, CDR2 FQGNSA. V lost 2 bases and J 5 bases, leaving 12 bases between the germline ends. The CDR3 DNA sequence: TGTGCCAGCAGCTTACCCGGCATATCGGAGACCCAGTACTTC. This translates into CASSLPGISETQYF.

V is TRBV2 and J is TRBJ1-1; no definite D call. The V gene lost 7 bases and the J gene lost 2 bases, with 5 bases spanning the gap. This CDR3 comprises 11 residues. Looked up from germline, CDR1 is SNHLY and CDR2 is FYNNEI. The chain's CDR3 is CASTTNTEAFF. The DNA for the CDR3 is TGTGCCAGCACAACTAACACTGAAGCTTTCTTT.

The chain uses TRBV19 and TRBJ1-1; 7 nucleotides match TRBD1. V shed 4 bases, J shed 4 bases, and the junction held 6 bases outside the gene matches. Germline V gene lookup returns CDR1 LNHDA and CDR2 SQIVND (reference sequence). The CDR3 has 14 residues. CDR3 residues: CASSTSTGPTEAFF. In DNA, the CDR3 is TGTGCCAGTAGTACTTCGACAGGGCCCACTGAAGCTTTCTTT.

This clone has ten or more counts. The chain recombines TRBV7-2 with TRBJ2-7; TRBD2 agrees at 7 bases. CDR1 and CDR2 from the germline V gene are SGHTA and FQGNSA. The V gene end was trimmed by 7 bases and the J gene end by 2 bases; junction bases not matched to a gene: 14. This CDR3 is 16 amino acids long. CDR3 coding DNA: TGTGCCAGCACTCCTTTGGGCGGGAGTAACACCTACGAGCAGTACTTC. This gives the protein CASTPLGGSNTYEQYF.

The chain combines TRBV7-9 with TRBJ2-1; 9 bases map to TRBD2. With V trimmed by 3 bases and J by 3 bases, 0 bases remained unmatched. Germline CDR1 and CDR2: SEHNR and FQNEAQ (reference sequence). CDR3 length: 14 residues. Here the CDR3 DNA reads TGTGCCAGCAGCTTTAGCGGGGGCTACAATGAGCAGTTCTTC. Protein sequence: CASSFSGGYNEQFF. Full variable domain (outside the CDR3, taken from reference TRBV7-9 and TRBJ2-1): DTGVSQNPRHKITKRGQNVTFRCDPISEHNRLYWYRQTLGQGPEFLTYFQNEAQLEKSRLLSDRFSAERPKGSFSTLEIQRTEQGDSAMYLCASSFSGGYNEQFFGPGTRLTVL.

The chain links TRBV4-1 to TRBJ2-7; D gene ambiguous. The CDR3 is 16 amino acids. CDR1 MGHRA and CDR2 YSYEKL come from the germline V gene. Deletions cut 0 bases from V and 4 bases from J, with 16 bases between. CDR3 residues: CASSQDRRTSSYEQYF. CDR3 bases: TGCGCCAGCAGCCAAGACCGGCGGACCTCATCTTACGAGCAGTACTTC.

The gene calls are TRBV19 and TRBJ1-3; D unresolved. This CDR3 is built from 19 residues. The germline V and J ends were trimmed by 1 base and 0 bases, with 19 bases remaining between them. Germline CDR1 reads LNHDA; CDR2 reads SQIVND (reference sequence). The CDR3 nucleotides read TGTGCCAGTAGTATAGGCCGCCTACAAGTAAACTACTCTGGAAACACCATATATTTT. Protein product: CASSIGRLQVNYSGNTIYF.

This clone showed up just once. The chain recombines TRBV19 with TRBJ2-3, with TRBD2 identical over 8 bases. V was clipped by 5 bases and J by 2 bases; unmatched bases: 9. CDR1 is LNHDA, CDR2 SQIVND, per germline (reference sequence). This CDR3 is built from 16 residues. The CDR3 DNA follows: TGTGCCAGTAGTGCCCGGGAGGGGACGAACACAGATACGCAGTATTTT. This codes for CASSAREGTNTDTQYF.

The chain has TRBV29-1 and TRBJ1-2; D is uncertain. Germline CDR1 reads SQVTM; CDR2 reads ANQGSEA. V gave up 7 bases and J gave up 1 base, with 16 bases separating them. The CDR3 is made up of 14 amino acids. CDR3 sequence: CSAGPGRSNYGYTF. In nucleotides, the CDR3 is TGCAGCGCTGGCCCCGGACGGAGTAACTATGGCTACACCTTC.

The CDR3 here is CASSTRASGTDTQYF. DNA of the CDR3: TGTGCCAGCAGCACCCGGGCCTCAGGGACAGATACGCAGTATTTT. The chain combines TRBV11-3 with TRBJ2-3; perhaps TRBD1 as D (5 bases). Trimming removed 5 bases at V and 3 bases at J, with 15 bases between. The CDR3 extends over 15 amino acids. From germline, CDR1 is SGHNT and CDR2 YENEEA. The entire variable domain, with the rest obtained from reference TRBV11-3 and TRBJ2-3, is as follows: EAGVVQSPRYKIIEKKQPVAFWCNPISGHNTLYWYLQNLGQGPELLIRYENEEAVDDSQLPKDRFSAERLKGVDSTLKIQPAELGDSAVYLCASSTRASGTDTQYFGPGTRLTVL.

This chain connects TRBV4-2 to TRBJ2-3, with 12 bases identical to TRBD2. The V and J ends lost 2 bases and 5 bases, in that order; junction bases with no gene match: 5. The CDR3 sequence is 16 residues long. Germline CDR1 reads LGHNA; CDR2 reads YNFKEQ. In nucleotides, the CDR3 is TGTGCCAGCAGCCAAACACTAGCGGGAGGAATAGATACGCAGTATTTT. Translating gives CASSQTLAGGIDTQYF.

This sequence joins TRBV7-8 and TRBJ2-1; D is unclear. The V end was cut by 8 bases, the J end by 0 bases, with 11 bases between. Looked up from germline, CDR1 is SGHVS and CDR2 is FQNEAQ. The CDR3 contains 14 residues. The chain's CDR3 is CASLPISSYNEQFF. In DNA form, the CDR3 reads TGTGCCAGCCTCCCGATCAGCTCCTACAATGAGCAGTTCTTC.

The chain employs TRBV27 and TRBJ2-7; TRBD1 matches at 12 bases. The CDR3 has 13 amino acids. Trimming at V came to 11 bases and at J to 5 bases, leaving 7 bases not matched to a gene. The germline CDR1 and CDR2 sequences are MNHEY and SMNVEV (reference sequence). The CDR3: CAAGQGAIHEQYF. The CDR3 nucleotides read TGTGCCGCGGGACAGGGGGCGATCCACGAGCAGTACTTC.

The J gene is TRBJ1-1, the V gene TRBV5-4, with unresolved D. Germline-derived CDR1 and CDR2 are SGHNT and YYREEE (reference sequence). The germline V and J ends were trimmed by 3 bases and 7 bases, with 10 bases remaining between them. There are 12 residues in the CDR3. CDR3 coding DNA: TGTGCCAGCAGCTCCGCCGGCCTTGAAGCTTTCTTT. Its protein is CASSSAGLEAFF.

The V call is TRBV6-1, the J call TRBJ1-5, with 7 bases identical to TRBD1. V shed 0 bases and J 7 bases; nucleotides not matched to a gene: 9. Per the germline V gene, CDR1 is MNHNS and CDR2 is SASEGT. CDR3 size: 16 residues. Written as DNA, the CDR3 is TGTGCCAGCAGTGAAGCGTATCGACAGGGAGGCCAGCCCCAGCATTTT. Amino acid sequence: CASSEAYRQGGQPQHF.

The chain has TRBV12-5 and TRBJ2-7, with 7 bases matching TRBD1. V lost 0 bases, J lost 2 bases, and 10 bases stayed unmatched. Germline V gene sequence: CDR1 LGHNT, CDR2 FRNRAP. The CDR3 totals 17 residues. CDR3 in amino acids: CASGLVTGTAETYEQYF. In DNA, the CDR3 is TGTGCTAGTGGTTTGGTGACAGGGACAGCCGAGACCTACGAGCAGTACTTC.

The V call is TRBV2, the J call TRBJ2-7, with 15 bases matching TRBD2. CDR1 and CDR2 from the germline V gene are SNHLY and FYNNEI. The V and J ends lost 6 bases and 7 bases, in that order; junction bases with no gene match: 7. This CDR3 is 15 amino acids long. CDR3 DNA sequence: TGTGCCAGCAGGGTATCCGGGACTAGCGGGAGGGAGCAGTACTTC. Its translation is CASRVSGTSGREQYF. Using reference TRBV2 and TRBJ2-7 for the parts outside the CDR3, the full variable domain is EPEVTQTPSHQVTQMGQEVILRCVPISNHLYFYWYRQILGQKVEFLVSFYNNEISEKSEIFDDQFSVERPDGSNFTLKIRSTKLEDSAMYFCASRVSGTSGREQYFGPGTRLTVT.